This T cell receptor (beta chain) emerged from a study of T cell responses to AZD1222 COVID-19 vaccine. Germline loops: CDR1 SGHAT, CDR2 FQNNGV. After removal of 1 base from V and 3 bases from J, the junction contained 6 bases not matched to a gene. This CDR3 spans 17 amino acids. Clones were read by immunoSEQ multiplex PCR, and TCRdb kept only the in-frame ones, dropping some. Here the sample spans 160,000 or so clones, roughly 91% being singletons. V is TRBV11-2 and J is TRBJ2-1, with 10 bases identical to TRBD2. The starting material was peripheral blood, obtained on day 0 of AZD1222 vaccination. This TCR derives from an adult in good health. The CDR3 protein is CASSLAPGLANYNEQFF. The CDR3 nucleotides read TGTGCCAGCAGCTTAGCTCCGGGACTAGCGAACTACAATGAGCAGTTCTTC.